This TCR beta chain came from a study of naive and memory T cell subsets. Two oligonucleotides, mixed equimolar, formed the beta constant-region primer covering TRBC1 and TRBC2. Four rounds of PCR amplified the ligated cDNA using nested alpha and beta constant-region primers plus SP2. A single record per CDR3 protein comes from TCRdb applying MiXCR to the UMI-ligation and nested PCR reads. Of over 130,000 distinct CDR3 sequences listed, about 20% are singletons. For this clonotype: Antigen specificity is unknown.

In germline, CDR1 is MNHEY, CDR2 SMNVEV (reference sequence). This CDR3 comprises 13 residues. V lost 4 bases to trimming and J lost 10 bases; unmatched junction nucleotides: 7. The study's findings and limits: Possibly reflecting memory cells re-expressing CD45RA, a few larger clonotypes occurred in naive repertoires, especially CD8.

Sequenced: naive CD8+ T cells from blood. The sequence came from a human donor in good health. The V and J genes are TRBV27 and TRBJ2-1; TRBD2 agrees at 7 bases. In nucleotides, the CDR3 is TGTGCCAGCAGTTGGGAGGGAGGGTTCGAGCAGTTCTTC. This sequence encodes CASSWEGGFEQFF.